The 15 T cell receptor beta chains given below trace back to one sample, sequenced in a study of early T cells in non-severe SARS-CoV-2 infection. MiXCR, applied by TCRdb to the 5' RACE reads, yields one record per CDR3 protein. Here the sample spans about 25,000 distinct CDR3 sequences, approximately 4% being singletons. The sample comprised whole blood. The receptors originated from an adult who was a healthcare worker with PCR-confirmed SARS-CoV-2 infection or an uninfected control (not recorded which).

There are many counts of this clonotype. The CDR3 DNA reads TGTGCCAGCAGCCCTATAGCGGTCGAAGAGCAGTTCTTC. This translates into CASSPIAVEEQFF. The chain recombines TRBV14 with TRBJ2-1, with TRBD2 as a possible D gene (6 bases). Per germline, CDR1 SGHDN and CDR2 FVKESK. The CDR3 has 13 residues. The ends were cut back, 4 bases at V and 10 bases at J, with 14 bases in the middle.

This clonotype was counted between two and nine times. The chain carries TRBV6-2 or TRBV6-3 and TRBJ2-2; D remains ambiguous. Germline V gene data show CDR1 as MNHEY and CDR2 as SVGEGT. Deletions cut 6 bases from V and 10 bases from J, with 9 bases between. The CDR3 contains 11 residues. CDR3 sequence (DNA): TGTGCCAGCAGGGACCGGCAGGAGCTGTTTTTT. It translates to CASRDRQELFF.

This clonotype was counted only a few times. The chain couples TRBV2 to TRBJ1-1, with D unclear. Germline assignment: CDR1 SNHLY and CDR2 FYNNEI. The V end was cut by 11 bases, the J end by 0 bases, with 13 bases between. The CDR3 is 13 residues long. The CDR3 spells CAWRGSMNTEAFF. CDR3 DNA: TGTGCCTGGCGGGGAAGCATGAACACTGAAGCTTTCTTT.

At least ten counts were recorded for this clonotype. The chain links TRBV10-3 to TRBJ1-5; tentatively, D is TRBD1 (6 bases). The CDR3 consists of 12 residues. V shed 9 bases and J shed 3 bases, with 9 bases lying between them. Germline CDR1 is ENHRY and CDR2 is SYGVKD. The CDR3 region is CAIGQNNQPQHF. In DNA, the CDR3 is TGTGCCATAGGACAGAACAATCAGCCCCAGCATTTT.

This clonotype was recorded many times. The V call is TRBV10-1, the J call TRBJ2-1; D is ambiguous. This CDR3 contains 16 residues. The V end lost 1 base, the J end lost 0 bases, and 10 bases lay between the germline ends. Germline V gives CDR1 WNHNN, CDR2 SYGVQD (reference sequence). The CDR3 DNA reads TGCGCCAGCAGTGAGTTACGGGTGAGCTCCTACAATGAGCAGTTCTTC. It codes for CASSELRVSSYNEQFF.

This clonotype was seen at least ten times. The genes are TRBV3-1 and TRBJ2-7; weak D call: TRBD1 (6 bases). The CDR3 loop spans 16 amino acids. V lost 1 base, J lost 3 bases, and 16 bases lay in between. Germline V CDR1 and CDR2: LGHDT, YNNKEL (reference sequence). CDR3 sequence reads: CASSQVQGIFSYEQYF. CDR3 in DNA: TGTGCCAGCAGCCAAGTCCAGGGGATTTTTAGCTACGAGCAGTACTTC.

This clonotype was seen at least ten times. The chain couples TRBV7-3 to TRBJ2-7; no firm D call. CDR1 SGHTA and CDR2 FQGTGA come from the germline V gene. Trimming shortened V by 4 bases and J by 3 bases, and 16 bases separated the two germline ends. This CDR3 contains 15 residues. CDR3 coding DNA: TGTGCCAGCAGCTCCTACTCCAGTTCCAACTACGAGCAGTACTTC. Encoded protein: CASSSYSSSNYEQYF.

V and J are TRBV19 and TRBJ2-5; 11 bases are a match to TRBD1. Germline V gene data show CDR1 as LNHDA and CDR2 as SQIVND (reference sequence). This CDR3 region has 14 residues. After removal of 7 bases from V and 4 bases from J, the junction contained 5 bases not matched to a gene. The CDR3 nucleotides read TGTGCCAGTATTGGACAGGGGGCAGGAGAGACCCAGTACTTC. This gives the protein CASIGQGAGETQYF.

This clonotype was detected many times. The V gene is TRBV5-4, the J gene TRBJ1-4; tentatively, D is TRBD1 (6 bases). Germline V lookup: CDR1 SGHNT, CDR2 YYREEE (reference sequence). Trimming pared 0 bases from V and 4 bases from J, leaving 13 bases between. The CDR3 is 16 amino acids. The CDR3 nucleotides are TGTGCCAGCAGCTTGGATACAGGGTTTAATAATGAAAAACTGTTTTTT. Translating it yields CASSLDTGFNNEKLFF.

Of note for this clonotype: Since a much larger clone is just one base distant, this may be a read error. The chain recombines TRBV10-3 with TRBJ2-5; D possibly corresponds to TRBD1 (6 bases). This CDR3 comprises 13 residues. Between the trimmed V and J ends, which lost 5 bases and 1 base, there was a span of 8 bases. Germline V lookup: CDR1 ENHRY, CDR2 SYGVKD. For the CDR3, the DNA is TGTGCCATCAGTCGGGACATCCAAGAGACCCAGTACTTC. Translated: CAISRDIQETQYF.

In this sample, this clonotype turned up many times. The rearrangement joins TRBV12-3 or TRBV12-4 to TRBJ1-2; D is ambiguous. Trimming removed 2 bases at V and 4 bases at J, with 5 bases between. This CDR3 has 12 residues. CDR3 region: CASSLQTYGYTF. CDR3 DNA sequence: TGTGCCAGCAGTTTACAGACCTATGGCTACACCTTC.

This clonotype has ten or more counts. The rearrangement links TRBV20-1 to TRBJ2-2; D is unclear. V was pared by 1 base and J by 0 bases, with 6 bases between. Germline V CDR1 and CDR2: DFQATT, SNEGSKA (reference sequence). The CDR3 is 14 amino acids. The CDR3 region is CSARAGTNTGELFF. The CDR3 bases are TGCAGTGCTAGAGCCGGTACGAACACCGGGGAGCTGTTTTTT.

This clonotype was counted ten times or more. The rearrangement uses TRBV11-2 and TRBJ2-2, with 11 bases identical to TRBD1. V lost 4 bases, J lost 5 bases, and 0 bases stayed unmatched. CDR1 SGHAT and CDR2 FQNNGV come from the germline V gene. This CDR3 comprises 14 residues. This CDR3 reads CASSWDRGTGELFF. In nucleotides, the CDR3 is TGTGCCAGCAGCTGGGACAGGGGGACCGGGGAGCTGTTTTTT.

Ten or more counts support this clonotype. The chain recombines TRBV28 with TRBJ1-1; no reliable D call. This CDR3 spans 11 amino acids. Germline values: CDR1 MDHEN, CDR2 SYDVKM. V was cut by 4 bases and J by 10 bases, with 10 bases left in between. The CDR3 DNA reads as TGTGCCAGCAGTTCCCTATTGGGAGCTTTCTTT. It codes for CASSSLLGAFF.

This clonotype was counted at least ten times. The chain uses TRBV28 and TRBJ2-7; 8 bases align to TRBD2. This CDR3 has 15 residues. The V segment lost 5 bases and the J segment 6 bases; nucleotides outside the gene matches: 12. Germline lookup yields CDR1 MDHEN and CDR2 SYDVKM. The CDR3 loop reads CASSKRLARPTEQYF. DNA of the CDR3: TGTGCCAGCAGTAAACGACTAGCGAGACCTACCGAGCAGTACTTC.